The present TCR beta chain was sequenced within a study of beta chain features in type 1 diabetes listed by TCRdb under 2018. With regard to the full study: No differences in mean age, gender distribution, total cell number or subset yield were found between patients and healthy donors. Across all samples, around 100 million sorted cells were examined, and cell number per subset correlated strongly with RNA yield. Regulatory and stem cell-like memory subsets were isolated from only 8 patients and about eight healthy donors, whereas naive and central memory subsets came from all 30 or so donors. The study compared the TCRB repertoires of sorted circulating CD4+ T cell subsets in recently diagnosed type 1 diabetes patients with those in matched healthy donors. What the study reported, not specific to this receptor: Because cDNA was sequenced instead of genomic DNA, highly expressing activated cells could be over-represented, though the groups showed no difference in activation or CD3 levels. Patients with type 1 diabetes made fewer insertions and deleted more nucleotides at VDJ recombination sites, implying thymic rearrangement abnormalities. The naive, central memory and regulatory TCRB repertoires appeared to resemble one another more closely among patients than among healthy donors. Shorter templates might be favored by PCR, yet because patient and control samples were amplified and corrected together, any such skew would affect both groups equally. In all four CD4+ subsets, TCRB CDR3 length was moderately but significantly shorter in type 1 diabetes patients. Because the HLA sub-analyses included only small numbers of individuals, any influence of HLA type on TCRB rearrangement was left unresolved.

The High Capacity cDNA Reverse Transcription Kit was used to reverse transcribe all of the isolated RNA, meaning that expressed TCRB transcripts were what got sequenced. Naive, central memory and regulatory T cell samples underwent deep immunoSEQ sequencing, averaging about 3.57 million total reads per sample. Sorted cells were lysed in RLT buffer, and RNA was extracted using DNase-treated RNeasy Micro or Mini kits according to cell number. To prevent cross-contamination, each cell subset was processed individually, whereas patient and healthy donor samples were processed jointly. Using the immunoSEQ multiplex PCR, TCRB sequences were amplified from cDNA into 87-bp fragments spanning the CDR3 region. Sequencing of the amplicons was performed on the Illumina HiSeq platform. Per the authors' processing: PCR bias was corrected computationally using synthetic template baselines, and reads within Hamming distance 2 were collapsed, with unmergeable singletons discarded. Reads were aligned against IMGT to assign V, D and J genes, CDR3 length and insertions or deletions at six rearrangement sites. Within each subset, clonotype counts were normalized to sorted cell number, after which true diversity and Gini coefficients were computed with the tcR R package. The overlap coefficient, calculated on TCRB nucleotide sequences, was used to quantify repertoire sharing. Out-of-frame TCRB sequences from naive cells were analyzed to stand in for the pre-selection repertoire. Entries here come from immuneACCESS through TCRdb and include only in-frame sequences with V and J called. Some clones fail to appear in such tables; in the studies checked, an unresolved V gene covers under half of the shortfall, and the cause of the remainder is unknown. Clonal size and the V and J genes are those of that table, whereas D and trimming came from the DNA. The sample table holds 850,000 to 900,000 clones, of which roughly 15% were seen once. Of the sample, about 0.025% is held by the ten largest clones.

Each donor gave one peripheral blood draw, averaging about 100 mL, which was collected into heparinised tubes. A BD FACSAria II was used to sort naive, central memory, regulatory and stem cell-like memory CD4+ T cells with a panel that included CD45RO, CCR7, CD25, CD127, CD95 and CD27. Purity was above 95% for every sorted population. PBMCs were isolated right away by Lymphoprep density gradient centrifugation and were stained directly, without culture. To minimize batch effects, samples were stained and sorted in pairs, one healthy donor with one patient per experiment. Unmatched junction bases come to 4, with V trimmed by 2 bases and J by 2 bases. The CDR3 numbers 15 residues from cysteine through phenylalanine. Of the read, only the CDR3 DNA is kept; its 45 bases are in frame from base 1. CDR1 and CDR2 are read off the germline V gene (reference sequence) as LNHNV and YYDKDF. This clone has a handful of counts. The specificity of this receptor is unknown. No base quality values were provided; no much bigger clone lies one nucleotide off.

The sequence is built from TRBV15 and TRBJ2-7; 9 middle bases align to TRBD1. The sequence was obtained from a woman younger than 35 in good health. Sequencing was carried out using naive CD4+ T cells from blood. What this sample's cell subset or site label stands for: true naive CD4+ T cells. The nucleotides are TGTGCCACCAGCAGATCCGGGACAGGGACCTACGAGCAGTACTTC. This gives the protein CATSRSGTGTYEQYF.